This TCR beta chain was obtained from a study of T cell clusters in autoimmune cytopenias. TRB was amplified by touch-down multiplex PCR, primer pools A and B combined. TCRdb re-called the multiplex PCR reads; one entry per CDR3 protein, DNA not given. This sample lists several thousand distinct CDR3 sequences; its ten largest clones have less than 70%. Roughly 38,000 genome equivalents of blood DNA were amplified for TRB. In germline, CDR1 is LNHDA, CDR2 SQIVND (reference sequence). This CDR3 contains 15 residues. The data also belong to a second study, concerning T cell repertoires in aging, cancer and after chemotherapy.

V usage is TRBV19 and J usage is TRBJ2-7; TCRdb's assignment of TRBD1 cannot be checked, as there is no DNA. Sequenced: peripheral blood. The TCR sequence derives from a human donor in good health. The CDR3 spells CASSMADSHRSEQYF.